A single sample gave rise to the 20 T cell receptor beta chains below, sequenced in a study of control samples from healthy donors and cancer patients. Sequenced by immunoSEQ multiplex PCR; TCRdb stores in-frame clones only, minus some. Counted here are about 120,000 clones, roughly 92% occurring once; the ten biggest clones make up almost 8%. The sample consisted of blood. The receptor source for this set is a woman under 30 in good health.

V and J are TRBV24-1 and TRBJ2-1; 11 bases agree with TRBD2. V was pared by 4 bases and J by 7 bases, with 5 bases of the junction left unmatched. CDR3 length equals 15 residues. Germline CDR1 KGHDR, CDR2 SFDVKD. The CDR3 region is CATSELAGAANEQFF. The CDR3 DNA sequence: TGTGCCACCAGTGAACTAGCGGGAGCTGCTAATGAGCAGTTCTTC.

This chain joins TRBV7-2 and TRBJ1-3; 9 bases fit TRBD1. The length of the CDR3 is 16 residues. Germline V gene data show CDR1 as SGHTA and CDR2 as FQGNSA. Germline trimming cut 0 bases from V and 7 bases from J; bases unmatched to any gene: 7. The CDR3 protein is CASSLAPGQGRNTIYF. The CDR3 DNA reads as TGTGCCAGCAGCTTAGCCCCGGGACAGGGAAGGAACACCATATATTTT.

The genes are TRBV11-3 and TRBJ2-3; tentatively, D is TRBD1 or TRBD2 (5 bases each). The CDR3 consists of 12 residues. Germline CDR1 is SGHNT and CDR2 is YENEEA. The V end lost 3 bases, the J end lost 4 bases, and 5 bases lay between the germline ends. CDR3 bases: TGTGCCAGCAGCTTGGGGGCAGATACGCAGTATTTT. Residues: CASSLGADTQYF.

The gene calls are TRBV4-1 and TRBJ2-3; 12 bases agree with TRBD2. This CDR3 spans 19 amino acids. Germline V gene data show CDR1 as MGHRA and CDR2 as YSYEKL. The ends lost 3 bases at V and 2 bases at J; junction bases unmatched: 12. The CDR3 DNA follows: TGCGCCAGCAGCCACCCTAGCGGGAGGGGTTCTGGGTCCACAGATACGCAGTATTTT. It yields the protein CASSHPSGRGSGSTDTQYF.

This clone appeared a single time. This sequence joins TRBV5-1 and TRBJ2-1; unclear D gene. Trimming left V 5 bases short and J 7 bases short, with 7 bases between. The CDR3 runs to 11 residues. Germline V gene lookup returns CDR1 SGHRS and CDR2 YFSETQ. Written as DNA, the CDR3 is TGCGCCAGCAGGTCCATAAATGAGCAGTTCTTC. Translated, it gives CASRSINEQFF.

CDR3 region: CASSIGQGIFRADGYTF. The CDR3 DNA is TGTGCCAGCAGCATTGGCCAGGGTATTTTTCGCGCTGATGGCTACACCTTC. V usage is TRBV21-1 and J usage is TRBJ1-2; the DNA was not used to check the table's D call, TRBD1. TRBV21-1 is a listed pseudogene. The CDR3 is 17 amino acids.

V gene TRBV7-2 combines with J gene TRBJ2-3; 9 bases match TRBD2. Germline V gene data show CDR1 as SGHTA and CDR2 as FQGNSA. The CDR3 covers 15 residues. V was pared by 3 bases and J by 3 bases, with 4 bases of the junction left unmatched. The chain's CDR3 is CASSFAGGPTDTQYF. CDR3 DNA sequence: TGTGCCAGCAGCTTTGCGGGGGGGCCGACAGATACGCAGTATTTT.

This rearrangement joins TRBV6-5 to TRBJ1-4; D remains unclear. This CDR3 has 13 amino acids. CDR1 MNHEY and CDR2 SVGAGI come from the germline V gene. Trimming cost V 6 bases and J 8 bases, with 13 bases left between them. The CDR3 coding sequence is TGTGCCAGCAGCCAGGTTAGCCGGGAAAAACTGTTTTTT. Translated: CASSQVSREKLFF.

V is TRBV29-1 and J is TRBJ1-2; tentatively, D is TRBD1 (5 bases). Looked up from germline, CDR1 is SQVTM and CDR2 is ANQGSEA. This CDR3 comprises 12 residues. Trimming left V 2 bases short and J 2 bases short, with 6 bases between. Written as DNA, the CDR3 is TGCAGCGTTGAAAAGGGGAACTATGGCTACACCTTC. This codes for CSVEKGNYGYTF.

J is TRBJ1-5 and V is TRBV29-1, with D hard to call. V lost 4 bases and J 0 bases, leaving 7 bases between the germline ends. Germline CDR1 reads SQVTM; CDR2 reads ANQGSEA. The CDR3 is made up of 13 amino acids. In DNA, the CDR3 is TGCAGCGTTGGCCAGACTAGCAATCAGCCCCAGCATTTT. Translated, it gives CSVGQTSNQPQHF. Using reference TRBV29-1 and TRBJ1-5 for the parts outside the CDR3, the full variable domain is SAVISQKPSRDICQRGTSLTIQCQVDSQVTMMFWYRQQPGQSLTLIATANQGSEATYESGFVIDKFPISRPNLTFSTLTVSNMSPEDSSIYLCSVGQTSNQPQHFGDGTRLSIL.

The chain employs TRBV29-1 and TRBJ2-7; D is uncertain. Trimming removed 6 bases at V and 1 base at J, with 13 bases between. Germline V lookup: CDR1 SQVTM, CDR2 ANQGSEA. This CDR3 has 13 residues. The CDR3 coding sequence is TGCAGCGTCGACACCCCGGGTTCCTACGAGCAGTACTTC. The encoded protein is CSVDTPGSYEQYF.

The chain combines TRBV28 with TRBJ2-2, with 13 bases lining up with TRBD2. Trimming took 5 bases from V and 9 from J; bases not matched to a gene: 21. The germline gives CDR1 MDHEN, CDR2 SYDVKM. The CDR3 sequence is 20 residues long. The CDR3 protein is CASSQRRTPLAGGGARELFF. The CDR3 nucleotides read TGTGCCAGCAGTCAACGCCGGACCCCACTAGCGGGGGGGGGAGCGAGGGAGCTGTTTTTT. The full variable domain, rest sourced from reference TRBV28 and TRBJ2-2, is DVKVTQSSRYLVKRTGEKVFLECVQDMDHENMFWYRQDPGLGLRLIYFSYDVKMKEKGDIPEGYSVSREKKERFSLILESASTNQTSMYLCASSQRRTPLAGGGARELFFGEGSRLTVL.

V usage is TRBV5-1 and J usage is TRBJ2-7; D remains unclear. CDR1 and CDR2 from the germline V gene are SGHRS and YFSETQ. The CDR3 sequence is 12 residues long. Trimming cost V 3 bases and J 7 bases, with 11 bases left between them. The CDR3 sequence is CASSYGELEQYF. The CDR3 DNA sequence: TGCGCCAGCAGCTATGGGGAACTTGAGCAGTACTTC.

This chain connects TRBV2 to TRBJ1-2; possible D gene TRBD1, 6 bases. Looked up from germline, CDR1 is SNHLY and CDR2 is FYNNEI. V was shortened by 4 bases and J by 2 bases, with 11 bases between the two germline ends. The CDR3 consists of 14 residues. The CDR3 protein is CASSVGGLNYGYTF. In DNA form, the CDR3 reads TGTGCCAGCAGTGTGGGGGGGCTCAACTATGGCTACACCTTC.

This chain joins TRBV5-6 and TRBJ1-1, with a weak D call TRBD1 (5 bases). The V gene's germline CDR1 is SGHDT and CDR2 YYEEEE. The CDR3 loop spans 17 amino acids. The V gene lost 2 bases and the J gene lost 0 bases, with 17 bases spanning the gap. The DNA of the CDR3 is TGTGCCAGCAGCTTACGACAGCGCCGTACTTTGAACACTGAAGCTTTCTTT. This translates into CASSLRQRRTLNTEAFF. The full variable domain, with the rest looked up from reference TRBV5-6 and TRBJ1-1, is DAGVTQSPTHLIKTRGQQVTLRCSPKSGHDTVSWYQQALGQGPQFIFQYYEEEERQRGNFPDRFSGHQFPNYSSELNVNALLLGDSALYLCASSLRQRRTLNTEAFFGQGTRLTVV.

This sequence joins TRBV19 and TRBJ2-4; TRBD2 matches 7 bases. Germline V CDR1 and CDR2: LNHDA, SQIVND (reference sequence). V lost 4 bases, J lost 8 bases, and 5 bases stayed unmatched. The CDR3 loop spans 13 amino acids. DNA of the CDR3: TGTGCCAGTAGTAAGGACCGGGGGGACATTCAGTACTTC. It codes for CASSKDRGDIQYF.

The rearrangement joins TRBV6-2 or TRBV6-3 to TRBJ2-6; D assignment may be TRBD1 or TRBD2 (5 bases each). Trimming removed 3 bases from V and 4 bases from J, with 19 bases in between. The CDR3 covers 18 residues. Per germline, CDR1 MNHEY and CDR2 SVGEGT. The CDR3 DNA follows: TGTGCCAGCAGTTATTCATCCGGGGCATCTCTGGGGGCCAACGTCCTGACTTTC. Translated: CASSYSSGASLGANVLTF.

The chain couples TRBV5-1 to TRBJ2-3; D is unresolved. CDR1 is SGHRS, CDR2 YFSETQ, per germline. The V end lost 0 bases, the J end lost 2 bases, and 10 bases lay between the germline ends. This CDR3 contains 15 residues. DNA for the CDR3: TGCGCCAGCAGCTTGGTACGGGCCTTCACAGATACGCAGTATTTT. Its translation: CASSLVRAFTDTQYF.

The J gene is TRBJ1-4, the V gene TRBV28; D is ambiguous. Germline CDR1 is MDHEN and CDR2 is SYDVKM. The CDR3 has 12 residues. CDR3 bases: TGTGGGGTGAACTCCGTTAATGAAAAACTGTTTTTT. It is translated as CGVNSVNEKLFF. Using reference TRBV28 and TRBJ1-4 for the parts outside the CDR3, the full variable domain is DVKVTQSSRYLVKRTGEKVFLECVQDMDHENMFWYRQDPGLGLRLIYFSYDVKMKEKGDIPEGYSVSREKKERFSLILESASTNQTSMYLCGVNSVNEKLFFGSGTQLSVL.

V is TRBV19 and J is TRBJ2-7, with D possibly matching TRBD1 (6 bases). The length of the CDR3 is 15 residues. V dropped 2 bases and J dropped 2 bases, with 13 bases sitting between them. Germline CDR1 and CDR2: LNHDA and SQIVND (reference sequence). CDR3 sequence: CASSIKQGTPYEQYF. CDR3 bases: TGTGCCAGTAGTATAAAACAGGGAACCCCCTACGAGCAGTACTTC.